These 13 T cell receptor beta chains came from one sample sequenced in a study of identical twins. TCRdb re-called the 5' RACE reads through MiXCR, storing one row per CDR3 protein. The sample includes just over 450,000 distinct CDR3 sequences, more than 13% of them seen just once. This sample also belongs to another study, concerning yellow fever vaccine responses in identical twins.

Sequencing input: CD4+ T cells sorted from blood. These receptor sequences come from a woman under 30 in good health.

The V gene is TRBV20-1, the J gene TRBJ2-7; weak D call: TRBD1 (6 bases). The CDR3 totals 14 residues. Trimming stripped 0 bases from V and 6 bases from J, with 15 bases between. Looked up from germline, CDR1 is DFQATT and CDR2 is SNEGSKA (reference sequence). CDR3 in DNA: TGCAGTGCTAGAGATGTCCGGCAGGGGTCCGAGCAGTACTTC. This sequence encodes CSARDVRQGSEQYF.

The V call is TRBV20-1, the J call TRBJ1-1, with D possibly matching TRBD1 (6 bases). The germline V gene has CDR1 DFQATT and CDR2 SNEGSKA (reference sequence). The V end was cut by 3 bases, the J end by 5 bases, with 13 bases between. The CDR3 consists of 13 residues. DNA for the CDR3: TGCAGTGCTAGTCTACAGGGTGGAACTGAAGCTTTCTTT. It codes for CSASLQGGTEAFF.

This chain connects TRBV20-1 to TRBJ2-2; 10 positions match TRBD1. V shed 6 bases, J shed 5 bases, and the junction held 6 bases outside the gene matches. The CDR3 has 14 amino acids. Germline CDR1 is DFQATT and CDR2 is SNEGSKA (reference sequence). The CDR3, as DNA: TGCAGTGCAGGGACAGGGGTCGGTACCGGGGAGCTGTTTTTT. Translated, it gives CSAGTGVGTGELFF.

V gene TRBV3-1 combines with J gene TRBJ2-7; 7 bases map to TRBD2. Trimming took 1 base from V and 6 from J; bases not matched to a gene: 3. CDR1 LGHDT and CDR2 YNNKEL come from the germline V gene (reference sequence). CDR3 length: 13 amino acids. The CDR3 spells CASSQGWGGEQYF. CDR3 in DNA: TGTGCCAGCAGCCAAGGATGGGGGGGCGAGCAGTACTTC.

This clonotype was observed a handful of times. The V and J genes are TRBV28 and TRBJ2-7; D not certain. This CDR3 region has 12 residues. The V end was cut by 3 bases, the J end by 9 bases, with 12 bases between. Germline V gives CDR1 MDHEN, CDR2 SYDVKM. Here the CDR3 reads CASSLIESAQYF. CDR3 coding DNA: TGTGCCAGCAGTTTGATTGAGAGTGCGCAGTACTTC. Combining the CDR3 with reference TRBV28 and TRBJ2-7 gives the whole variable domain DVKVTQSSRYLVKRTGEKVFLECVQDMDHENMFWYRQDPGLGLRLIYFSYDVKMKEKGDIPEGYSVSREKKERFSLILESASTNQTSMYLCASSLIESAQYFGPGTRLTVT.

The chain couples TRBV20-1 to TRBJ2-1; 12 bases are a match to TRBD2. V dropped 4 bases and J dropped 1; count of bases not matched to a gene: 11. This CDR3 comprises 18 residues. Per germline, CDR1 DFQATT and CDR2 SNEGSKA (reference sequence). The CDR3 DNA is TGCAGTGCTACCAAAACCGGGACTAGCGGGCCATCCTACAATGAGCAGTTCTTC. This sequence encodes CSATKTGTSGPSYNEQFF.

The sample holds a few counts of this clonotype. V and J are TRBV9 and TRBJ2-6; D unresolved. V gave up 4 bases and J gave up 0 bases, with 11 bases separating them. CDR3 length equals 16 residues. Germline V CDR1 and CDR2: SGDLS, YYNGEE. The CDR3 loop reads CASSTRRTSGANVLTF. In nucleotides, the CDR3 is TGTGCCAGCAGCACGAGACGTACCTCTGGGGCCAACGTCCTGACTTTC. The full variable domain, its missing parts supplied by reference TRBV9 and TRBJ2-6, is DSGVTQTPKHLITATGQRVTLRCSPRSGDLSVYWYQQSLDQGLQFLIQYYNGEERAKGNILERFSAQQFPDLHSELNLSSLELGDSALYFCASSTRRTSGANVLTFGAGSRLTVL.

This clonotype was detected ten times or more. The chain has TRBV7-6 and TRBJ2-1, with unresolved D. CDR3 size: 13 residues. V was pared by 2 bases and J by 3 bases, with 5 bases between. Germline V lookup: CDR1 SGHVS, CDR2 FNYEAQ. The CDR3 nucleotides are TGTGCCAGCAGCTTAAATTTCTACAATGAGCAGTTCTTC. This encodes CASSLNFYNEQFF.

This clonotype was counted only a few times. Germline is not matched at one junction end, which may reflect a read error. The CDR3 region is CATSFRLSGGAVNIQYF. The CDR3 DNA reads as TGTGCCACCAGTTTCCGGCTTAGCGGGGGGGCCGTGAACATTCAGTACTTC. The chain is built from TRBV12-3 or TRBV12-4 and TRBJ2-4; 11 nucleotides align to TRBD2. This CDR3 has 17 amino acids.

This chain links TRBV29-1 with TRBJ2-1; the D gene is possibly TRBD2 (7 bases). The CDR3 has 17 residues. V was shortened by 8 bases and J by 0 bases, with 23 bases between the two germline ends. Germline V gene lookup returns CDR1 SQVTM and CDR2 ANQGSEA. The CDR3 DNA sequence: TGCAGCCTTTTGGGCAGGGGAGGGGGTAGCTCCTACAATGAGCAGTTCTTC. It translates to CSLLGRGGGSSYNEQFF.

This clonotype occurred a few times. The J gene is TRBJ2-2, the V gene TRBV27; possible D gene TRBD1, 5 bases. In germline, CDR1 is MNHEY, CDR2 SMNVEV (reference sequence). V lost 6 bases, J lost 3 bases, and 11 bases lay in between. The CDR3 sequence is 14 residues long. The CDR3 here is CASRGDRYTGELFF. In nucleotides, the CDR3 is TGTGCCAGCAGGGGTGACAGATACACCGGGGAGCTGTTTTTT.

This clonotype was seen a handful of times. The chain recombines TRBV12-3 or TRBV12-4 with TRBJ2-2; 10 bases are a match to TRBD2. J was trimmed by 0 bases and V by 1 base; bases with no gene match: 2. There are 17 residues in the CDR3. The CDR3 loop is CASSLDLAGANTGELFF. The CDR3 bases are TGTGCCAGCAGTTTAGACCTAGCGGGGGCGAACACCGGGGAGCTGTTTTTT.

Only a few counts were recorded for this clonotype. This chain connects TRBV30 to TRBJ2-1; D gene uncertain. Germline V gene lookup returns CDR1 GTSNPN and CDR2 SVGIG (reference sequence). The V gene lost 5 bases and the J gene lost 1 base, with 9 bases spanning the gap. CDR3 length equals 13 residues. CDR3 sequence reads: CAWRTNSYNEQFF. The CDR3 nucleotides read TGTGCCTGGCGAACTAATTCCTACAATGAGCAGTTCTTC. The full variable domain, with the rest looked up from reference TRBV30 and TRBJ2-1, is SQTIHQWPATLVQPVGSPLSLECTVEGTSNPNLYWYRQAAGRGLQLLFYSVGIGQISSEVPQNLSASRPQDRQFILSSKKLLLSDSGFYLCAWRTNSYNEQFFGPGTRLTVL.